The rows below give T cell receptor beta chains drawn from one sample of a study of post-analysis software for immune sequencing data. MiXCR, applied by TCRdb to the PCR reads, yields one record per CDR3 protein. The sample consists of about 620,000 distinct CDR3 sequences, roughly 45% of them appearing once. The sample comprised blood. These receptors all stem from a girl between 5 and 17 years old with multiple sclerosis. Each CDR3 is given with its conserved first and last residue.

CDR3 length,V gene,J gene,CDR3 protein
14,TRBV7-9,TRBJ2-7,CASSDGQVDHEQYF
13,TRBV29-1,TRBJ2-1,CSLKKVGYNEQFF
18,TRBV7-8,TRBJ2-1,CASRPGLAGPQSYNEQFF
17,TRBV2,TRBJ2-7,CASSSPRAGQGGYEQDF
11,TRBV25-1,TRBJ2-1,CASSEGNEQFF
17,TRBV5-5,TRBJ2-7,CASSSTKTGVVLIEQYF
15,TRBV11-2,TRBJ2-5,CASSLGLAGGPVQYF
13,TRBV14,TRBJ2-5,CASSQDLLETQYF
15,TRBV7-6,TRBJ2-3,CASSLWTFPTDTQYF
14,TRBV5-5,TRBJ2-5,CASIMEAGGETQYF
12,TRBV29-1,TRBJ1-2,CSVESGPGGYTF
10,TRBV29-1,TRBJ1-1,CSVYRGEAFF
16,TRBV15,TRBJ1-2,CATSRDEQGFIYGYTF
15,TRBV7-2,TRBJ2-3,CASSWLAGGRDTQYF
13,TRBV12-3/TRBV12-4,TRBJ1-2,CASSPLTGNGYTF
15,TRBV24-1,TRBJ1-5,CATSDGGGSNQPQHF
14,TRBV5-1,TRBJ2-3,CAGSLEAVTDTQYF
15,TRBV3-1,TRBJ1-5,CASSQRAGDNQPQHF
18,TRBV5-1,TRBJ2-3,CASSYQGAGTRSTDTQYF
15,TRBV18,TRBJ2-1,CASSPGIEQSYEQFF
11,TRBV6-5,TRBJ1-2,CASSTGGGYTF
17,TRBV12-3/TRBV12-4,TRBJ2-7,CASSLAGSGVLSYEQYF
12,TRBV7-9,TRBJ2-1,CASSSLVGAEFF
14,TRBV7-9,TRBJ1-2,CASSVLLGVDGYTF
16,TRBV5-1,TRBJ2-3,CASSLVTSLSTDTQYF
14,TRBV20-1,TRBJ2-7,CSARRGGRTYEQYF
12,TRBV7-2,TRBJ1-2,CASSSSWSGYTF